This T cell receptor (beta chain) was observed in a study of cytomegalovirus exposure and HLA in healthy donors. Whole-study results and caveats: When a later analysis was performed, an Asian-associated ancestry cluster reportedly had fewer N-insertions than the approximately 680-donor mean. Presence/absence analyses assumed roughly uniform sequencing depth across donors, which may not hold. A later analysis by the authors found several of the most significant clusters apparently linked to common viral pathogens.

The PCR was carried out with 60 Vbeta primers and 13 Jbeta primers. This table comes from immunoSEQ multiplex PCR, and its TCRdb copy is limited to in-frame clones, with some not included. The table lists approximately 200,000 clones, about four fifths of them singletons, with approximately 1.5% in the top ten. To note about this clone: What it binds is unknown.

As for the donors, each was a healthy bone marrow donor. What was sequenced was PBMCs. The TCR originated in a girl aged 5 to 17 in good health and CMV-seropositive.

Here the CDR3 reads CASSVGSGGGEQFF. Here the CDR3 DNA reads TGTGCCAGCAGCGTAGGTAGCGGGGGGGGAGAGCAGTTCTTC. This chain uses TRBV9 with TRBJ2-1, with TRBD2 matching over 11 bases. Germline CDR1 SGDLS, CDR2 YYNGEE. The CDR3 is 14 amino acids. J gave up 10 bases and V 0 bases, and 3 bases lay outside the gene matches. The full variable domain, its missing parts supplied by reference TRBV9 and TRBJ2-1, is DSGVTQTPKHLITATGQRVTLRCSPRSGDLSVYWYQQSLDQGLQFLIQYYNGEERAKGNILERFSAQQFPDLHSELNLSSLELGDSALYFCASSVGSGGGEQFFGPGTRLTVL.